This TCR beta chain stems from a study of blood T cell repertoires in COVID-19. Study at large: Acute and convalescent COVID-19 samples came from the United States, Italy and Spain.

The assay was immunoSEQ multiplex PCR, and TCRdb's table has in-frame clones only and misses some. The data hold about 59,000 clones, with approximately 82% observed a single time. This receptor was obtained from a man aged 80 or over with acute or convalescent COVID-19. The specimen sequenced was peripheral blood.

The chain's CDR3 is CASSLEGSASTEAFF. The CDR3 region has the DNA TGCGCCAGCAGCTTGGAAGGGAGCGCAAGCACTGAAGCTTTCTTT. The chain is built from TRBV5-1 and TRBJ1-1; no clear D. Germline V gene sequence: CDR1 SGHRS, CDR2 YFSETQ. Trimming left V 0 bases short and J 4 bases short, with 13 bases between. CDR3 length: 15 residues.